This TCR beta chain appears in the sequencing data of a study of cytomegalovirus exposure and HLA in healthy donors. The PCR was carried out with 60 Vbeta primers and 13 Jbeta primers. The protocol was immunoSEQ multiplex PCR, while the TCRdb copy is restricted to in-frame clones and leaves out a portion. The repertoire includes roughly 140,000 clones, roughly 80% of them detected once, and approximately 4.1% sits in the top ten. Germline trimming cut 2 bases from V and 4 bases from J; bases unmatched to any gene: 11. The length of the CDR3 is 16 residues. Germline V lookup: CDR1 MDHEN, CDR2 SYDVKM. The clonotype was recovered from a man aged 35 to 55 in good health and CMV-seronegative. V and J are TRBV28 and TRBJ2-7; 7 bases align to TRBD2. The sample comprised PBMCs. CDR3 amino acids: CASSLRSAGVMYEQYF. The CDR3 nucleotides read TGTGCCAGCAGTTTAAGGTCGGCGGGGGTTATGTACGAGCAGTACTTC.